This entry features one T cell receptor (beta chain) sequence. The antigen remains unidentified. This table comes from immunoSEQ multiplex PCR, and its TCRdb copy is limited to in-frame clones, with some not included. The repertoire holds 32,000 or so clones, with about 80% as singletons. The data stem from a study of T cells in narcolepsy. The overall study: Healthy controls were enrolled alongside patients with narcolepsy type 1 or type 2.

Study results and limitations: In some patient and control memory CD4+ samples, autoreactive clones were absent. Blood of same and different patients, but not healthy controls, reportedly held recurring autoreactive clonotypes.

Germline CDR1 and CDR2: DFQATT and SNEGSKA (reference sequence). This CDR3 is 11 amino acids long. The germline V and J ends were trimmed by 3 bases and 8 bases, with 8 bases remaining between them. Sequencing was carried out using CD45RA- memory CD4+ T cells from PBMCs. This receptor was identified in a human donor with narcolepsy. This chain uses TRBV20-1 with TRBJ2-1; the D gene is possibly TRBD1 (6 bases). The CDR3 region has the DNA TGCAGTGCTAGCGGGACACATGAGCAGTTCTTC. Translating gives CSASGTHEQFF.